The T cell receptor (beta chain) described here comes from a study of T cell repertoires in cytomegalovirus infection. Study background: From public TCR beta signatures came an indication of both CMV infection and matching HLA type. Study-level points and caveats: The ex vivo response was dominated by HLA-C-restricted CMV-specific TCR beta clonotypes.

In TCRdb, the reads were re-called with MiXCR into one record per CDR3 protein. The table records hundreds of thousands of distinct CDR3 sequences, 25% to 35% of them present only once. There are 16 residues in the CDR3. Germline assignment: CDR1 SGDLS and CDR2 YYNGEE. V dropped 4 bases and J dropped 1; count of bases not matched to a gene: 9. Remarks on this clonotype: The antigen remains unidentified.

The sample was cultured PBMCs, taken from culture after CMV antigen stimulation. J is TRBJ2-3 and V is TRBV9, with 7 bases lining up with TRBD2. The TCR was taken from a human donor in good health (CMV status not recorded). Some clones in this sample may be carry-over from other donors' samples. The CDR3 region has the DNA TGTGCCAGCAGCCCCCTTGGGGGGGGGGGCACAGATACGCAGTATTTT. Its protein product is CASSPLGGGGTDTQYF.